Described below is a single TCR beta chain sequence and its context. These data originate in a study of blood T cell repertoires in COVID-19. Across the whole study: From the United States, Italy and Spain came samples of acute and convalescent COVID-19. PBMCs, B-cell-depleted T cells, or T cells provided the cDNA or gDNA that made up the material.

Clones were read by immunoSEQ multiplex PCR, and TCRdb kept only the in-frame ones, dropping some. The data hold some 160,000 clones, with around four fifths observed a single time. V lost 5 bases and J lost 4; bases outside the gene matches: 5. Germline V CDR1 and CDR2: LGHDT, YNNKEL (reference sequence). The CDR3 contains 16 residues. The sequenced material came from peripheral blood. The TCR sequence derives from a woman older than 75 with COVID-19, enrolled during active disease. The chain is built from TRBV3-1 (or the pseudogene TRBV3-2) and TRBJ2-2; 12 bases map to TRBD2. This CDR3 is CASSSGLAGFTGELFF. The CDR3 DNA reads TGTGCCAGCAGCTCCGGACTAGCGGGATTCACCGGGGAGCTGTTTTTT.